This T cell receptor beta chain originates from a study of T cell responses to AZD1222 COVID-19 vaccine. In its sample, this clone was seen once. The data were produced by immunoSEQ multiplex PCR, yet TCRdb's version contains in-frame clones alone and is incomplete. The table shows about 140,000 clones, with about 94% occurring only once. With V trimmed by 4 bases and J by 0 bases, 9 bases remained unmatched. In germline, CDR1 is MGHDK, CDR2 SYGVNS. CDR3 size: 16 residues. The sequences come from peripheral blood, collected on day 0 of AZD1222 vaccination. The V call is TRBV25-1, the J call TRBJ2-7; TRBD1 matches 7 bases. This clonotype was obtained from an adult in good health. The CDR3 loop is CASSAPGQVTSYEQYF. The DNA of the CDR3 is TGTGCCAGCAGTGCTCCCGGACAGGTAACCTCCTACGAGCAGTACTTC.